This entry describes one T cell receptor (beta chain). Its target is unknown. V gave up 10 bases and J gave up 5 bases, with 11 bases separating them. The CDR3 spans 11 residues. TCR beta CDR3 amplification used RNA transcripts. The workflow started with a first-round RT-PCR run with HTBI primers and then moved on to a second-round multiplex PCR. MiXCR was run by TCRdb on the multiplex PCR reads, yielding one entry per CDR3 protein. The sample lists 500,000 to 700,000 distinct CDR3 sequences, 35% to 40% seen once, with roughly 4.5% in the top ten. Excluded: other autoimmune disease, uncontrolled infection, pregnancy or lactation. The data derive from a study of Graves' ophthalmopathy and Graves' hyperthyroidism. Study information: Hyperthyroidism showing no ophthalmopathy within 18 months of follow-up was stable. Findings and limits, study-wide: Blood also held most thyroid clonotypes expanded above 0.001 frequency.

This TCR was sampled from an adult man with Graves' hyperthyroidism. The J gene is TRBJ1-2, the V gene TRBV12-3 or TRBV12-4; maybe TRBD1 (5 bases). The sample taken for sequencing was peripheral blood or thyroid tissue (not recorded which). CDR3: CANEGSYGYTF. CDR3 DNA sequence: TGTGCCAACGAGGGGTCGTATGGCTACACCTTC.